These T cell receptor beta chains were read from a single sample in a study of shared clonotypes between healthy human individuals. Sequencing used immunoSEQ multiplex PCR; TCRdb keeps in-frame clones, though not all of them. The table has some 2,000,000 clones, about 95% seen once; the top ten hold around 1.1%. The sample was naive CD8+ T cells sorted from blood. All receptors derive from a man younger than 30 in good health. Both conserved end residues are part of each CDR3. The order of the fields is D gene, J gene, clone size, V gene, CDR3 protein, CDR3 DNA. D genes are given only for firm matches. Part of the rows lack a size; the others show once, few, many or a class for expanded clones.

D: .
J: TRBJ2-7
size: .
V: TRBV5-1
CDR3: CASRREVDEQYF
DNA: TGCGCCAGCAGGAGGGAAGTCGACGAGCAGTACTTC

D: TRBD2
J: TRBJ2-7
size: .
V: TRBV6-5
CDR3: CASSHIAGSDEQYF
DNA: TGTGCCAGCAGTCATATAGCGGGATCGGACGAGCAGTACTTC

D: .
J: TRBJ2-1
size: .
V: TRBV5-1
CDR3: CASSSPPNTYNEQFF
DNA: TGCGCCAGCAGCTCGCCCCCTAATACCTACAATGAGCAGTTCTTC

D: .
J: TRBJ1-6
size: .
V: TRBV4-1
CDR3: CASSQPADRPNSYNSPLHF
DNA: TGCGCCAGCAGCCAACCTGCGGACAGACCCAACTCCTATAATTCACCCCTCCACTTT

D: TRBD1
J: TRBJ2-7
size: .
V: TRBV7-6
CDR3: CASSLVGQTYEQYF
DNA: TGTGCCAGCAGCTTAGTGGGACAGACCTACGAGCAGTACTTC

D: .
J: TRBJ2-3
size: .
V: TRBV5-6
CDR3: CASSLALQGFTDTQYF
DNA: TGTGCCAGCAGCTTGGCGCTTCAGGGCTTCACAGATACGCAGTATTTT

D: TRBD2
J: TRBJ2-7
size: .
V: TRBV13
CDR3: CASSLPTSGGPLAGEQYF
DNA: TGTGCCAGCAGCTTACCGACTAGCGGGGGGCCCTTAGCCGGTGAGCAGTACTTC

D: .
J: TRBJ2-5
size: .
V: TRBV28
CDR3: CASSLRQGVQTQYF
DNA: TGTGCCAGCAGTTTAAGGCAGGGCGTGCAGACCCAGTACTTC

D: .
J: TRBJ1-1
size: .
V: TRBV4-1
CDR3: CASSGGPVEAFF
DNA: TGCGCCAGCAGTGGAGGGCCGGTTGAAGCTTTCTTT

D: .
J: TRBJ2-5
size: .
V: TRBV10-3
CDR3: CAISDPQRPPGTQYF
DNA: TGTGCCATCAGCGACCCACAGCGGCCCCCGGGGACCCAGTACTTC

D: .
J: TRBJ2-3
size: once
V: TRBV27
CDR3: CASSLGPSGDTQYF
DNA: TGTGCCAGCAGTTTAGGGCCCTCGGGGGATACGCAGTATTTT

D: .
J: TRBJ2-5
size: .
V: TRBV7-9
CDR3: CASSRRHLGQETQYF
DNA: TGTGCCAGCAGCCGTCGACATTTAGGCCAAGAGACCCAGTACTTC

D: .
J: TRBJ1-1
size: .
V: TRBV4-3
CDR3: CASSQDDGNTEAFF
DNA: TGCGCCAGCAGCCAAGATGACGGGAACACTGAAGCTTTCTTT

D: .
J: TRBJ2-7
size: .
V: TRBV7-9
CDR3: CASSSDSSRSYF
DNA: TGTGCCAGCAGCTCCGACAGTTCCCGATCGTACTTC

D: TRBD1
J: TRBJ2-1
size: .
V: TRBV27
CDR3: CASRTPGQGANEQFF
DNA: TGTGCCAGCAGAACACCGGGACAGGGGGCTAATGAGCAGTTCTTC

D: .
J: TRBJ1-2
size: .
V: TRBV7-9
CDR3: CASSYGVALDGYTF
DNA: TGTGCCAGCAGCTATGGGGTCGCTTTAGATGGCTACACCTTC

D: .
J: TRBJ2-4
size: .
V: TRBV5-1
CDR3: CASSLGRKAKNIQYF
DNA: TGCGCCAGCAGCTTGGGTCGAAAGGCCAAAAACATTCAGTACTTC

D: .
J: TRBJ2-7
size: .
V: TRBV11-2
CDR3: CASSLHRVYEQYF
DNA: TGTGCCAGCAGCTTACACAGGGTCTACGAGCAGTACTTC

D: TRBD2
J: TRBJ2-5
size: .
V: TRBV28
CDR3: CASQLSLAGGWQETQYF
DNA: TGTGCCAGCCAGCTTTCGCTAGCGGGGGGTTGGCAAGAGACCCAGTACTTC

D: TRBD2
J: TRBJ2-7
size: .
V: TRBV5-4
CDR3: CASSLEAGFYEQYF
DNA: TGTGCCAGCAGCTTGGAAGCGGGATTCTACGAGCAGTACTTC

D: .
J: TRBJ1-2
size: .
V: TRBV18
CDR3: CASSPPELTYGYTF
DNA: TGTGCCAGCTCACCACCAGAGCTTACCTATGGCTACACCTTC

D: TRBD1
J: TRBJ1-1
size: .
V: TRBV5-1
CDR3: CASSLTGANTEAFF
DNA: TGCGCCAGCAGCCTGACAGGGGCGAACACTGAAGCTTTCTTT

D: TRBD1
J: TRBJ2-6
size: .
V: TRBV9
CDR3: CASSDGTGVVPGANVLTF
DNA: TGTGCCAGCAGTGATGGGACAGGGGTCGTCCCTGGGGCCAACGTCCTGACTTTC

D: TRBD1
J: TRBJ2-7
size: .
V: TRBV6-1
CDR3: CASSEYRGPYEQYF
DNA: TGTGCCAGCAGCGAGTACAGGGGTCCCTACGAGCAGTACTTC

D: TRBD1
J: TRBJ1-1
size: .
V: TRBV6-5
CDR3: CASRFGTGGNTEAFF
DNA: TGTGCCAGCAGATTCGGGACAGGGGGGAACACTGAAGCTTTCTTT

D: .
J: TRBJ1-2
size: .
V: TRBV25-1
CDR3: CASSELGDIGYTF
DNA: TGTGCCAGCAGTGAACTCGGGGATATAGGCTACACCTTC

D: .
J: TRBJ2-2
size: .
V: TRBV4-1
CDR3: CASSQGSVGELFF
DNA: TGCGCCAGCAGCCAAGGGTCAGTCGGGGAGCTGTTTTTT

D: TRBD2
J: TRBJ2-2
size: .
V: TRBV4-3
CDR3: CASSHLAGELGELFF
DNA: TGCGCCAGCAGCCATTTAGCGGGAGAGCTCGGGGAGCTGTTTTTT

D: TRBD1
J: TRBJ2-2
size: .
V: TRBV27
CDR3: CASSLGQGITGELFF
DNA: TGTGCCAGCAGTTTAGGACAGGGCATCACCGGGGAGCTGTTTTTT

D: .
J: TRBJ1-5
size: .
V: TRBV15
CDR3: CATSRDRTPGGQPQHF
DNA: TGTGCCACCAGCAGAGATAGAACCCCGGGGGGGCAGCCCCAGCATTTT

D: TRBD1
J: TRBJ2-1
size: .
V: TRBV7-8
CDR3: CASSLAGQGATYNEQFF
DNA: TGTGCCAGCAGCTTAGCGGGACAGGGGGCGACCTACAATGAGCAGTTCTTC

D: TRBD2
J: TRBJ2-1
size: once
V: TRBV27
CDR3: CASSSGLAGAYRAQFF
DNA: TGTGCCAGCAGCAGCGGGTTAGCGGGGGCCTACAGGGCGCAGTTCTTC

D: TRBD2
J: TRBJ2-5
size: .
V: TRBV5-6
CDR3: CASSWEGQETQYF
DNA: TGTGCCAGCAGCTGGGAGGGCCAAGAGACCCAGTACTTC

D: .
J: TRBJ1-1
size: .
V: TRBV4-1
CDR3: CASSPAQGARTEAFF
DNA: TGCGCCAGCAGCCCAGCTCAAGGGGCGCGCACTGAAGCTTTCTTT

D: TRBD1
J: TRBJ1-1
size: .
V: TRBV15
CDR3: CATIASRGLRDTEAFF
DNA: TGTGCCACCATTGCGAGCAGGGGGCTAAGGGACACTGAAGCTTTCTTT

D: TRBD2
J: TRBJ2-5
size: .
V: TRBV11-1
CDR3: CASSLGLALETQYF
DNA: TGTGCCAGCAGCTTGGGACTAGCTTTGGAGACCCAGTACTTC

D: .
J: TRBJ2-1
size: .
V: TRBV5-4
CDR3: CASSLGLPELGYNEQFF
DNA: TGTGCCAGCAGCTTGGGCCTTCCCGAACTCGGATACAATGAGCAGTTCTTC

D: .
J: TRBJ2-7
size: .
V: TRBV5-4
CDR3: CASSSETRYYEQYF
DNA: TGTGCCAGCAGCTCGGAAACCAGATACTACGAGCAGTACTTC

D: .
J: TRBJ2-1
size: .
V: TRBV9
CDR3: CASSEGPTTSNEQFF
DNA: TGTGCCAGCAGCGAGGGTCCTACTACCTCCAATGAGCAGTTCTTC

D: .
J: TRBJ2-3
size: .
V: TRBV13
CDR3: CASRTRGEKPTDTQYF
DNA: TGTGCCAGCAGGACTAGGGGCGAAAAGCCCACAGATACGCAGTATTTT

D: TRBD2
J: TRBJ2-7
size: few
V: TRBV10-1
CDR3: CASSESLAGVTYEQYF
DNA: TGCGCCAGCAGTGAGTCATTAGCGGGAGTGACCTACGAGCAGTACTTC

D: .
J: TRBJ2-1
size: .
V: TRBV27
CDR3: CASSWVEGYNEQFF
DNA: TGTGCCAGCAGTTGGGTCGAGGGCTACAATGAGCAGTTCTTC

D: .
J: TRBJ2-2
size: .
V: TRBV6-5
CDR3: CASSPSWPTGELFF
DNA: TGTGCCAGCAGTCCGTCTTGGCCCACCGGGGAGCTGTTTTTT

D: .
J: TRBJ1-1
size: once
V: TRBV7-9
CDR3: CASSLGSGMNTEAFF
DNA: TGTGCCAGCAGCTTAGGATCAGGGATGAACACTGAAGCTTTCTTT

D: .
J: TRBJ1-5
size: .
V: TRBV6-5
CDR3: CASSYSGAQPQHF
DNA: TGTGCCAGCAGTTACTCGGGGGCTCAGCCCCAGCATTTT

D: .
J: TRBJ2-5
size: .
V: TRBV13
CDR3: CASSTVGVSEPQYF
DNA: TGTGCCAGCAGCACCGTGGGGGTCTCAGAGCCCCAGTACTTC

D: TRBD1
J: TRBJ2-2
size: .
V: TRBV4-2
CDR3: CASSQDAGTGAFGELFF
DNA: TGTGCCAGCAGCCAAGACGCCGGGACAGGGGCCTTCGGGGAGCTGTTTTTT

D: TRBD1
J: TRBJ2-5
size: .
V: TRBV5-1
CDR3: CASSPHDGDRVETQYF
DNA: TGCGCCAGCAGCCCGCATGATGGCGACAGGGTAGAGACCCAGTACTTC

D: .
J: TRBJ2-7
size: .
V: TRBV10-1
CDR3: CASSDGSQGMVGEQYF
DNA: TGCGCCAGCAGTGACGGATCTCAGGGGATGGTTGGGGAGCAGTACTTC

D: .
J: TRBJ1-4
size: once
V: TRBV9
CDR3: CASSVAGSTNEKLFF
DNA: TGTGCCAGCAGCGTAGCAGGATCAACTAATGAAAAACTGTTTTTT

D: .
J: TRBJ1-5
size: .
V: TRBV27
CDR3: CASSFSGQPQHF
DNA: TGTGCCAGCAGTTTCTCGGGTCAGCCCCAGCATTTT

D: TRBD1
J: TRBJ2-7
size: .
V: TRBV28
CDR3: CASRGTGTDEQYF
DNA: TGTGCCAGCAGGGGGACAGGGACGGACGAGCAGTACTTC

D: TRBD1
J: TRBJ2-2
size: .
V: TRBV19
CDR3: CASSGQGPGELFF
DNA: TGTGCCAGTAGTGGACAGGGGCCCGGGGAGCTGTTTTTT

D: TRBD2
J: TRBJ2-7
size: .
V: TRBV5-4
CDR3: CASSLAGAGGFYEQYF
DNA: TGTGCCAGCAGCTTGGCAGGGGCGGGAGGGTTCTACGAGCAGTACTTC